What follows is one T cell receptor beta chain and its context. Its recognized antigen is unknown. No base-level quality is on record; no much larger clone is a single base apart. Using the deep immunoSEQ assay, TCR CDR3 regions were amplified from genomic DNA by multiplex PCR. For each cell subset, the extracted genomic DNA was distributed evenly across all wells of several immunoSEQ 96-well plates, and each plate served as one replicate. For unsorted PBMC, around 290 ng of genomic DNA, equivalent to 25,000 to 35,000 T cell genomes, went into each replicate PCR. Ten immunoSEQ deep assay plates were used to sequence unsorted PBMC genomic DNA. The purified libraries were quantified using a Qubit 3.0 fluorometer, sized with a Bioanalyzer 2100, and then quantified again using the KAPA Library Quantification kit. Every immunoSEQ 96-well plate was sequenced on a separate single-read 150-cycle Illumina NextSeq 550 flow cell. For the original study's pipeline: Because the immunoSEQ output included only junctional sequences and no quality scores, the filtering could not be the same as the filtering used for full-length reads. Sequences were annotated with PyIR, a Python wrapper for IgBLAST v1.9, using IMGT germline references to assign V/J genes and CDR3. Any read was removed if the V/J assignment was weak (E-value above 1e-6), the CDR3 was missing, or the read contained stop codons, out-of-frame junctions, or ambiguous translated residues. A V3J clonotype was defined by an identical inferred V gene, J gene, and CDR3 amino acid sequence. Percentage overlap between repertoires was calculated by dividing the number of shared unique clonotypes by the size of the smaller repertoire. Richness of each repertoire was evaluated using RTK rarefaction, the Chao1 estimator, and Recon v2.1 estimates of unobserved clonotypes. TCRdb holds this immuneACCESS table with in-frame rearrangements only. Some clones are missing; in checked studies, unresolved V genes explain under half, and the rest has no known cause. V, J and clone size reflect that table, while D and trimming were determined from the DNA. Across this sample there are about 490,000 clones, with less than 80% seen only once. The ten largest clones capture 10% to 15% of the sample.

These data come from a study of shared clonotypes between healthy human individuals (TCRdb year 2020). Background for the entire study: A couple of women and a few men aged 18 to 49 years were included in the cohort. Blood TCR repertoires of roughly five healthy adults were deeply sequenced to estimate repertoire size and the extent of clonotype sharing between individuals. Different laboratories and diverse techniques were used to prepare libraries and sequence TCR repertoires, to increase sequencing depth and limit assay-specific biases. Per donor, leukapheresis produced somewhere between about 0.94 and 9 billion PBMCs.

Study-wide conclusions, independent of this receptor: Sampling was restricted to blood, and TCR repertoires in tissue are likely to differ from TCR repertoires in blood. Pairwise subsampling indicated that sequencing depth was expected to affect the degree of clonotype sharing among donors. The genetic and exposure-history diversity represented was limited by the small number of donors.

The donors were healthy, HIV-negative adults who had no recently reported acute infections or vaccinations. Only Caucasian adults living in Nashville, Tennessee, USA were represented among the donors. For unsorted samples, approximately 81 million PBMCs were counted, and genomic DNA was extracted using the QIAamp DNA Blood Mini kit. After blood collection by leukapheresis, PBMCs were isolated using Ficoll-Histopaque density gradient centrifugation and then cryopreserved in the vapor phase of liquid nitrogen. From cysteine to phenylalanine, the CDR3 is 16 amino acids long. Only the CDR3 DNA stays, 48 bases, in frame from base 1. Trimming takes 5 bases off V and 3 bases off J; junction bases not matched to a gene: 8. In the germline V gene, CDR1 corresponds to SGHTA and CDR2 to FQGNSA.

The sample comprised PBMCs. This TCR was sampled from a middle-aged woman in good health. Some clones in this sample may be carry-over from other donors' samples. The receptor chain draws on TRBV7-2 and TRBJ1-4; the junction holds 8 bases that match TRBD1. The encoded CDR3 is CASSGRPGQANEKLFF. In nucleotides, the sequence is TGTGCCAGCAGCGGACGCCCGGGACAGGCTAATGAAAAACTGTTTTTT.